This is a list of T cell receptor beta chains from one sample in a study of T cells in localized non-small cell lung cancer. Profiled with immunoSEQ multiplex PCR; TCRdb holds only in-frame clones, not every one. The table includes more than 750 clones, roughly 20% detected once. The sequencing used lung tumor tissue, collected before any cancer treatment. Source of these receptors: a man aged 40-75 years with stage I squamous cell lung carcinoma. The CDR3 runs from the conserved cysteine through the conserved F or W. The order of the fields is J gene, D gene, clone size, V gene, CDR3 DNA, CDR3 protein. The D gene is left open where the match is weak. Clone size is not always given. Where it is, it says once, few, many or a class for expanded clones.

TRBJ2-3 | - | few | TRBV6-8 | TGTGCCAGCAGTTACTCTCGGGGGGCCTTCGGGGATACGCAGTATTTT | CASSYSRGAFGDTQYF
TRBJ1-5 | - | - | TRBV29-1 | TGCAGCGTAAGTTGGGACAATCAGCCCCAGCATTTT | CSVSWDNQPQHF
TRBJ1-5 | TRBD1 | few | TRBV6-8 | TGTGCCAGCAGTGACAGGGGGCTGCCCCAGCATTTT | CASSDRGLPQHF
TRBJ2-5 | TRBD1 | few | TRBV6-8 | TGTGCCAGCAGTGAGAGGGGGCAGGGGGCAGGGTACCAAGAGACCCAGTACTTC | CASSERGQGAGYQETQYF
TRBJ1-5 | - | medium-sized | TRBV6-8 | TGTGCCAGCAGTTTTGGGAATAATCAGCCCCAGCATTTT | CASSFGNNQPQHF
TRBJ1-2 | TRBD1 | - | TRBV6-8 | TGTGCCAGCAACCCGGGACAGAACTATGGCTACACCTTC | CASNPGQNYGYTF
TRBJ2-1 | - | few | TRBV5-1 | TGCGCCAGCAGCTCGCCGACAGGAAAATCCTACAATGAGCAGTTCTTC | CASSSPTGKSYNEQFF
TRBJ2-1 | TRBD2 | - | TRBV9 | TGTGCCAGCAGCGTAGATTTGCGGGGGGATTACAATGAGCAGTTCTTC | CASSVDLRGDYNEQFF
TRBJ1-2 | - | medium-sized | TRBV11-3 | TGTGCCAGCAGCTTTGAGGGGTGGAACTATGGCTACACCTTC | CASSFEGWNYGYTF
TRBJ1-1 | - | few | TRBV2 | TGTGCCAGCAGCTCCCTAATGAACACTGAAGCTTTCTTT | CASSSLMNTEAFF
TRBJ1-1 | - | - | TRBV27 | TGTGCCAGCAGTGTATCCAGGGGTAGTAGTTCCGTTGCTTTCTTT | CASSVSRGSSSVAFF
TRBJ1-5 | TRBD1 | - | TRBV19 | TGTGCCAGTAATAACAGGGGGCTCGATCAGCCCCAGCATTTT | CASNNRGLDQPQHF
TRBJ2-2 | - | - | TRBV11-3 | TGTGCCAGCAGCCTATACGGGGGCGCGGACACCGGGGAGCTGTTTTTT | CASSLYGGADTGELFF
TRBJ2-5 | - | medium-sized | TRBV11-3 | TGTGCCAGCAGCCGACTGGACACTCAAGAGACCCAGTACTTC | CASSRLDTQETQYF
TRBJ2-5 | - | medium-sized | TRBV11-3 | TGTGCCAGCAGCCTCGGGAGTCATCGGGAGACCCAGTACTTC | CASSLGSHRETQYF
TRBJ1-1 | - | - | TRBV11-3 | TGTGCCAGCAGCCCGGGGGCGCTGAACACTGAAGCTTTCTTT | CASSPGALNTEAFF
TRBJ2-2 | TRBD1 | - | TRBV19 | TGTGCCAGTAGGGCTCGGACAGGAAATTTTAACAACACCGGGGAGCTGTTTTTT | CASRARTGNFNNTGELFF
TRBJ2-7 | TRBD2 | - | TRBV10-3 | TGTGCCATCAGTGAGGGGATAGCGGGGACCTACGAGCAGTACTTC | CAISEGIAGTYEQYF
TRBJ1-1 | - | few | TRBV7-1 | TGTGCCAGCAGCTATAATCAGGGGATTGAAGCTTTCTTT | CASSYNQGIEAFF
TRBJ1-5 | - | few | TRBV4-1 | TGCGCCAGCAGCCAAGGGAGGAGCAATCAGCCCCAGCATTTT | CASSQGRSNQPQHF
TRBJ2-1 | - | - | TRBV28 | TGTGCCAGCAGTTTGAGTAGCCTCGATGAGCAGTTCTTC | CASSLSSLDEQFF
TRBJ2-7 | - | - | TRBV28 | TGTGCCAGCAGTTTACGTCGCGGACAGACCTACGAGCAGTACTTC | CASSLRRGQTYEQYF
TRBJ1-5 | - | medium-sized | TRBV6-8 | TGTGCCAGCAGTTACGGGGGCGGAGACGGGCAGCCCCAGCATTTT | CASSYGGGDGQPQHF
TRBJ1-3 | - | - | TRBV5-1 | TGCGCCAGCAGCTTGGGGCAGGATGGAAACACCATATATTTT | CASSLGQDGNTIYF
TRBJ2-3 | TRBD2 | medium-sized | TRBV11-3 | TGTGCCAGCAGCTTTAGCGGGGACGGTGAATTGGATACGCAGTATTTT | CASSFSGDGELDTQYF
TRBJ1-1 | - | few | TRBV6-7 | TGTGCCAGCAGGGACAACACTGAAGCTTTCTTT | CASRDNTEAFF
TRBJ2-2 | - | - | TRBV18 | TGTGCCAGCTCAACCAACCCTCTATTGAACACCGGGGAGCTGTTTTTT | CASSTNPLLNTGELFF
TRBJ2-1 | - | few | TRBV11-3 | TGTGCCAGCAGCTTACGGGGTTTGAGAGGGGTCAATGAGCAGTTCTTC | CASSLRGLRGVNEQFF
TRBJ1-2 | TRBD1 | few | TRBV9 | TGTGCCAGCAGCGTAGGCGGGACAGGGGGCGGTGGCTACACCTTC | CASSVGGTGGGGYTF
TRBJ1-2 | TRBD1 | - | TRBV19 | TGTGCCAGTATGTCAACAGGGGCAAACTATGGCTACACCTTC | CASMSTGANYGYTF
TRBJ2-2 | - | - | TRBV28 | TGTGCCAGCGGGACTCGGAGCAACACCGGGGAGCTGTTTTTT | CASGTRSNTGELFF
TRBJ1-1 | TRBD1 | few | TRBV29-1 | TGCAGCGTTGTAGGGGACAGGGTGAGGACTGAAGCTTTCTTT | CSVVGDRVRTEAFF
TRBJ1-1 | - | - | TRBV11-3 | TGTGCCAGCAGCTTAGGGAGCAGGGGAAACACTGAAGCTTTCTTT | CASSLGSRGNTEAFF
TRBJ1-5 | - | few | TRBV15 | TGTGCCACCAGCCGGGCCGCAGAAAATCAGCCCCAGCATTTT | CATSRAAENQPQHF
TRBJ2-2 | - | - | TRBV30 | TGTGCCTGGAGTGTACCTCGAACAGGGTGGAACACCGGGGAGCTGTTTTTT | CAWSVPRTGWNTGELFF
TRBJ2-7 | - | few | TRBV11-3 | TGTGCCAGCAGCTTCGCGTCCCAGGCCTACGAGCAGTACTTC | CASSFASQAYEQYF
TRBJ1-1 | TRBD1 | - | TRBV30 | TGTGCCTGGAGTCAAACAGGGGGCACTGAAGCTTTCTTT | CAWSQTGGTEAFF
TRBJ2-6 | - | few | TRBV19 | TGTGCCAGTAGTTCAGCCTCTGGGGCCAACGTCCTGACTTTC | CASSSASGANVLTF
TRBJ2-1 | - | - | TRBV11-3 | TGTGCCAGCAGCGCGGGACAAACCTACAATGAGCAGTTCTTC | CASSAGQTYNEQFF
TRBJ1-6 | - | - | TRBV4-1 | TGCGCCAGCAGCCAAGTATTCCCGCCGGCTAATTCACCCCTCCACTTT | CASSQVFPPANSPLHF
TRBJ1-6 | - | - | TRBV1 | TGCGCCAGCAGCCAAGAGATCTTCGGGCTGAATTCACCCCTCCACTTT | CASSQEIFGLNSPLHF
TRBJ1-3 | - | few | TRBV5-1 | TGCGCCAGCAGCCGCGAGGGGGTTGGAAACACCATATATTTT | CASSREGVGNTIYF
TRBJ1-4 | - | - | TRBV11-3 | TGTGCCAGCAGCATCGACAGGAGTAATGAAAAACTGTTTTTT | CASSIDRSNEKLFF
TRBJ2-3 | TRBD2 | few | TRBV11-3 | TGTGCCAGCAGCCCTGGGACTAGCAGAGATACGCAGTATTTT | CASSPGTSRDTQYF
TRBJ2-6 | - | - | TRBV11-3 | TGTGCCAGCAGCCCGGGGATATCTCGACAAAGTCGGGCCAACGTCCTGACTTTC | CASSPGISRQSRANVLTF
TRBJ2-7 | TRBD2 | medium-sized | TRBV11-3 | TGTGCCAGCAGCTTATTCCTAGCGGGGGATGAGCAGTACTTC | CASSLFLAGDEQYF
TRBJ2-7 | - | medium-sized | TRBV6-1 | TGTGCCAGCAGTGAAGTGGCTAACTACGAGCAGTACTTC | CASSEVANYEQYF
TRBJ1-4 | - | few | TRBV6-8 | TGTGCCAGCAGTGACTGTCCAAGTCTCCTAGTCGACAATGAAAAACTGTTTTTT | CASSDCPSLLVDNEKLFF
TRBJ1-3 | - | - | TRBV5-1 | TGCGCCAGTAAAGTCCAGCCGAGCTCTGGAAACACCATATATTTT | CASKVQPSSGNTIYF
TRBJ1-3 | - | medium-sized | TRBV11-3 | TGTGCCAGCAGCCCAGGAATAAGTTACACTGGAAACACCATATATTTT | CASSPGISYTGNTIYF
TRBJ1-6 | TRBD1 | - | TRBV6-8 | TGTGCCATCACGTCCGGGACAGGGGATTCACCCCTCCACTTT | CAITSGTGDSPLHF
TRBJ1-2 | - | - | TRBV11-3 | TGTGCCAGCAGCTTCACCCTTCTTCGGGGCTATGGCTACACCTTC | CASSFTLLRGYGYTF